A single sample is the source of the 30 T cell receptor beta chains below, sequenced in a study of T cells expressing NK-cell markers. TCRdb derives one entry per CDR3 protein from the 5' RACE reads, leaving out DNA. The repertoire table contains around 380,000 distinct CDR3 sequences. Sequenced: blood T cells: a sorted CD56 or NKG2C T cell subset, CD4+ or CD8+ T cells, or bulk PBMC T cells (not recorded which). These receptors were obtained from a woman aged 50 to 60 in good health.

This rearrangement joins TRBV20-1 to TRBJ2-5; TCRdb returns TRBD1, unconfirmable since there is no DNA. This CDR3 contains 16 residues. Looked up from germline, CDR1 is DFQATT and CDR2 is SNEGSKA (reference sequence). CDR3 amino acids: CSARIASGGQQETQYF.

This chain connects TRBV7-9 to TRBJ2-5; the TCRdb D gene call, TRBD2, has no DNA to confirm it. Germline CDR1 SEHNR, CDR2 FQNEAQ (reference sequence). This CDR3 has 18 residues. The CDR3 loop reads CASSSPRREGKYQETQYF.

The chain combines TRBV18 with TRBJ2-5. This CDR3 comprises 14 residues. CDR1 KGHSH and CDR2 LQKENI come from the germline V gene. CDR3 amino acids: CASSPLSPQETQYF. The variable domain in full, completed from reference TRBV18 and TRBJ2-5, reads NAGVMQNPRHLVRRRGQEARLRCSPMKGHSHVYWYRQLPEEGLKFMVYLQKENIIDESGMPKERFSAEFPKEGPSILRIQQVVRGDSAAYFCASSPLSPQETQYFGPGTRLLVL.

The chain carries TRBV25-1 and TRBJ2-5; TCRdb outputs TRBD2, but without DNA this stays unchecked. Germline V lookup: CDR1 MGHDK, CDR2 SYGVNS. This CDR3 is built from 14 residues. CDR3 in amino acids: CASSERAFEGTQYF.

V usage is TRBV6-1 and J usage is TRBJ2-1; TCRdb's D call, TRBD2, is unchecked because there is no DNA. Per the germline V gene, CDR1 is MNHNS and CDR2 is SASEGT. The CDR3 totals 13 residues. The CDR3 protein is CASSDYGGAAQFF.

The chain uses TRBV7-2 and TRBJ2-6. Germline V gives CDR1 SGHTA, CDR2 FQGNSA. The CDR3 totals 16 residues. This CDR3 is CASSHPIPTGANVLTF.

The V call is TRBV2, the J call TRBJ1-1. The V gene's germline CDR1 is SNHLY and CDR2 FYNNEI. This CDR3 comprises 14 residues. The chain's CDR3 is CASSEARVYAEAFF.

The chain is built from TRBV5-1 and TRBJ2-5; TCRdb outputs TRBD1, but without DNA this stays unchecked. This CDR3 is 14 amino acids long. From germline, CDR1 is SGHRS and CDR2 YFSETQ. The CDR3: CASSLARDPMTQYF.

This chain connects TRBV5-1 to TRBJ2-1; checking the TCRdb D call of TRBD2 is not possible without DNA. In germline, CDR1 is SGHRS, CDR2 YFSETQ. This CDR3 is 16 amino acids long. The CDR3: CASNPPGTSGRHEQFF.

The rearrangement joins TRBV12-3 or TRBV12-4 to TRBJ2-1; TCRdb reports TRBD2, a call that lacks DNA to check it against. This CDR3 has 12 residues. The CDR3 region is CASSPRLGAQFF.

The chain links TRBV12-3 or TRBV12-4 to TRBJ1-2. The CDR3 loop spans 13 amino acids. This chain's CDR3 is CASNPAGRDGYTF.

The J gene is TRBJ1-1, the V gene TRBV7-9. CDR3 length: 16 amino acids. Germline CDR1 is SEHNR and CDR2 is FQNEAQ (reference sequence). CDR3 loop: CASSSRAGPGNTEAFF.

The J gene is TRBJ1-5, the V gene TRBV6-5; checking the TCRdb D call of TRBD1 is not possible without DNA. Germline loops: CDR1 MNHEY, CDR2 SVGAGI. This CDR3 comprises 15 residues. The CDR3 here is CASSTGTGGGRPQHF.

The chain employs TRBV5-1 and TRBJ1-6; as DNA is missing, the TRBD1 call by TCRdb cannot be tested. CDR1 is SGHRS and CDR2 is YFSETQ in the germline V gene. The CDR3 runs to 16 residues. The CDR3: CASSTSTGFGISPLHF.

The CDR3 sequence is CATLGELRYNEQFF. This chain connects TRBV6-2 or TRBV6-3 to TRBJ2-1; with no DNA, the TCRdb D assignment of TRBD1 cannot be verified. Per germline, CDR1 MNHEY and CDR2 SVGEGT. The CDR3 has 14 amino acids.

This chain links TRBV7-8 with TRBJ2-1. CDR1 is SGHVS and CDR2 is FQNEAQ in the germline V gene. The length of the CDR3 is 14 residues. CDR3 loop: CASSTTDLANEQFF.

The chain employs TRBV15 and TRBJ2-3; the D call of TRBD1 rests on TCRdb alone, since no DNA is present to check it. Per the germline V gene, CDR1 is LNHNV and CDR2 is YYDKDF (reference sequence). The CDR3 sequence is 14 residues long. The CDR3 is CATSSYQGTDTQYF.

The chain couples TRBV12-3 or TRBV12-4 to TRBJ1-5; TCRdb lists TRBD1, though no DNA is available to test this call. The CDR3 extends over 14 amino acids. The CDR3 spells CASSGGVENQPQHF.

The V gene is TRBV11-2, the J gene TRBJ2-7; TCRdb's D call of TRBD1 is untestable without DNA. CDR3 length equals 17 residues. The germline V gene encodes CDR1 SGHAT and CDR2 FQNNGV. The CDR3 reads CASSPALTVWLVDEQYF.

CDR3 amino acids: CASGPQLAAKPNNEQFF. The V gene is TRBV12-5, the J gene TRBJ2-1; TCRdb picks TRBD2, but there is no DNA to check that call. CDR1 and CDR2 from the germline V gene are LGHNT and FRNRAP. The CDR3 covers 17 residues.

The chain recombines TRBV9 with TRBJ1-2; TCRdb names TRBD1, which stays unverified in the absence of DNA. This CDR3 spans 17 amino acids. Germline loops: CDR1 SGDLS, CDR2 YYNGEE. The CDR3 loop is CASSVDMGSAGNYGYTF.

The CDR3 is CASSGQGNYGYTF. The chain recombines TRBV9 with TRBJ1-2; the TCRdb D gene call, TRBD1, has no DNA to confirm it. There are 13 residues in the CDR3. Looked up from germline, CDR1 is SGDLS and CDR2 is YYNGEE.

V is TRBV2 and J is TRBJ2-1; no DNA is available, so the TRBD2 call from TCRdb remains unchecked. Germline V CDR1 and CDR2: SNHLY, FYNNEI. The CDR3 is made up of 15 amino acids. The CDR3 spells CASGTPSGSANEQFF.

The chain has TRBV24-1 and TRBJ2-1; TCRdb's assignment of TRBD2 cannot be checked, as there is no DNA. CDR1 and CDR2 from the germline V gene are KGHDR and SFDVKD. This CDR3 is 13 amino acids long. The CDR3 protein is CATSEPSGLKQFF.

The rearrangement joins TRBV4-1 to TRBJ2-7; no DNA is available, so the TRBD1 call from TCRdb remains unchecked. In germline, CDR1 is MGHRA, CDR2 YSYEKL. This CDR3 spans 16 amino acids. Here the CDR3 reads CASSQILGQGYYEQYF.

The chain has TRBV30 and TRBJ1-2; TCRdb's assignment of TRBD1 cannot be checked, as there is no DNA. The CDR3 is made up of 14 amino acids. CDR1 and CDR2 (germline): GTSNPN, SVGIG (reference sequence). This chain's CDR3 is CAWRRDSGHYGYTF. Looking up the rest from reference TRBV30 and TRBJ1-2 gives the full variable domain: SQTIHQWPATLVQPVGSPLSLECTVEGTSNPNLYWYRQAAGRGLQLLFYSVGIGQISSEVPQNLSASRPQDRQFILSSKKLLLSDSGFYLCAWRRDSGHYGYTFGSGTRLTVV.

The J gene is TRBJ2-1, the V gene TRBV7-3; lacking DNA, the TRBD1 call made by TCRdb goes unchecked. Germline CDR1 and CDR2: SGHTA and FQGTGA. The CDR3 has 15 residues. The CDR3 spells CASSSDRSRGNEQFF. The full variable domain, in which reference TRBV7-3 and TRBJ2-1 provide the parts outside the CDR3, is GAGVSQTPSNKVTEKGKYVELRCDPISGHTALYWYRQSLGQGPEFLIYFQGTGAADDSGLPNDRFFAVRPEGSVSTLKIQRTERGDSAVYLCASSSDRSRGNEQFFGPGTRLTVL.

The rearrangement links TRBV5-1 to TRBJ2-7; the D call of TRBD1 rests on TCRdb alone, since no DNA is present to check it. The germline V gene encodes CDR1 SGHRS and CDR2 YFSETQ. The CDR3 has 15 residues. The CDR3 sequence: CATSERQGTSYEQYF.

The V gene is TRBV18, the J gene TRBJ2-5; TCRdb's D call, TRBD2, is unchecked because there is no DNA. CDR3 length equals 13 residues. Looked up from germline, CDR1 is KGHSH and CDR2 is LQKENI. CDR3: CASSPTSVETQYF.

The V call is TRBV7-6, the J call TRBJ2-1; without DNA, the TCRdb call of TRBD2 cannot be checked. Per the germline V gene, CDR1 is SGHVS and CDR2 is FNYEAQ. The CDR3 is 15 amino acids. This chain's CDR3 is CASSLGVVGGGEQFF.